This TCR beta chain stems from a study of shared clonotypes between healthy human individuals. Original processing notes: ImmunoSEQ output lacked quality scores and full-length reads, limiting matched filtering. Assay used: immunoSEQ multiplex PCR; TCRdb lists only in-frame clones, some missing. V and J calls plus clone size are reproduced from that table; the DNA served to infer D and trimming. Of around 2.5 million clones in the sample, approximately 93% were seen once. This CDR3 contains 12 residues. From germline, CDR1 is GTSNPN and CDR2 SVGIG (reference sequence). The V and J ends lost 0 bases and 5 bases respectively, with 8 bases between them. In the case of this clone: This same CDR3 is encoded by further DNA sequences in the sample.

The receptor comes from a man aged 18 to 29 in good health. Some clones in this sample may be carry-over from other donors' samples. The chain couples TRBV30 to TRBJ2-7; unclear D gene. Sample: naive CD4+ T cells from PBMCs. The subset here: CD45RA+ positively selected. For the CDR3, the DNA is TGTGCCTGGAGTGTACGTGGTAACGAGCAGTACTTC. The encoded protein is CAWSVRGNEQYF.